The present entry profiles one T cell receptor beta chain with its context. The antigen is unknown. This CDR3 has 13 amino acids. V was clipped by 4 bases and J by 7 bases, with 11 bases between them. Germline CDR1 LGHNA, CDR2 YNFKEQ. Method: immunoSEQ multiplex PCR; TCRdb's copy keeps in-frame clones and lacks some. The repertoire holds 7,000 to 9,500 clones, with around 69% as singletons. These data come from a study of T cells in tumors after PD-1 blockade. In the study overall: A subset received ongoing vismodegib 150 mg daily alongside anti-PD-1 therapy.

Template: tumor biopsy or peripheral blood genomic DNA, 616-6,004 ng per sample. Findings and limits, study-wide: Peripheral recruitment is suggested, as some novel exhausted tumor clones were in pre-treatment blood. Clonal replacement, not reinvigoration, is suggested for expanded exhausted CD8+ clones after therapy.

The chain uses TRBV4-2 and TRBJ2-4; D unclear. The sample here was tumor tissue, taken after anti-PD-1 treatment. The source of this sequence is a human donor with basal cell carcinoma. The CDR3 reads CASSPDFRNIQYF. DNA for the CDR3: TGTGCCAGCAGCCCCGACTTTAGGAACATTCAGTACTTC.